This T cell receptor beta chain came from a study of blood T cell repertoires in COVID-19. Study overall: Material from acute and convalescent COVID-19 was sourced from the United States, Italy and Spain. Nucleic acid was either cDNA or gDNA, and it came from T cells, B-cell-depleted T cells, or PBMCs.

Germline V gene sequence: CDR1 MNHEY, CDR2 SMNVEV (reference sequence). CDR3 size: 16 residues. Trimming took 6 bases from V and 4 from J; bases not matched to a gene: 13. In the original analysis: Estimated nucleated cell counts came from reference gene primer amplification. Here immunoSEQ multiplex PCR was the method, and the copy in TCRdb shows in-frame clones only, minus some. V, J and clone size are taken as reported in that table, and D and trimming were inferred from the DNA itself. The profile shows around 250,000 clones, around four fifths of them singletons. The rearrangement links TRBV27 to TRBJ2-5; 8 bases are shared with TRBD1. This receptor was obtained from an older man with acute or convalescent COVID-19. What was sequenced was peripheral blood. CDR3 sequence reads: CASRPSPTGALETQYF. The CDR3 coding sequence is TGTGCCAGCAGACCATCCCCGACAGGGGCGTTAGAGACCCAGTACTTC.